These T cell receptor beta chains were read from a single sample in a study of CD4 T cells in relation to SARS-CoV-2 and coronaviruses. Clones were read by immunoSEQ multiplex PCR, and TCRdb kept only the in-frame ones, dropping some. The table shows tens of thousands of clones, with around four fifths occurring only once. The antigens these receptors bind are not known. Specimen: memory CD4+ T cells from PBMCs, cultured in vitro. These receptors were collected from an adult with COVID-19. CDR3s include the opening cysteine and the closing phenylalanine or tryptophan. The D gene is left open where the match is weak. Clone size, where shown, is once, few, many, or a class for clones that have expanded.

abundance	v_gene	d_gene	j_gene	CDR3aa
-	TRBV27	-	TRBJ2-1	CASSLGLVGNEQFF
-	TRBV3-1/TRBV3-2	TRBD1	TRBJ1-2	CASSQDSFSTGGNYGYTF
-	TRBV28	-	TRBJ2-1	CASTKSFLGGAENNEQFF
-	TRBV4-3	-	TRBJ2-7	CASSQARAGSFGEQYF
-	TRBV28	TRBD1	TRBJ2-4	CASSPSGQGAKNIQYF
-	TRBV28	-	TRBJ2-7	CASSLTGGRYEQYF
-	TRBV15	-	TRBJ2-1	CATSRGSRSYNEQFF
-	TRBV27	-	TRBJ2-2	CASSFSGELFF
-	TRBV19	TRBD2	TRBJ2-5	CASRIAGAETQYF
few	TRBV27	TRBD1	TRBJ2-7	CASRKSRGTPSYEQYF
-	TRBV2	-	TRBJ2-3	CASSEASRGTDTQYF
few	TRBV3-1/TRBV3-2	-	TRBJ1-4	CASRTVGGEKLFF
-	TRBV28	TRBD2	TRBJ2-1	CASSLLADYNEQFF
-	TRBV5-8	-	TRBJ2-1	CASRGTGPGLGFGEQFF
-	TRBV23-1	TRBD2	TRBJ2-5	CASSQMGLAAEMEGQYF
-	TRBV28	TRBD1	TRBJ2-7	CASSLGGGQGALYEQYF
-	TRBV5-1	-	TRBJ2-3	CASSFNEGDTQYF
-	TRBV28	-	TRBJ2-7	CASSLSGRGSYEQYF
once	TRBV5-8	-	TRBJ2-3	CASSLGGASTDTQYF
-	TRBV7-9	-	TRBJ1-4	CASSLGETGGNEKLFF
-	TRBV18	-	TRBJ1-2	CASSPLAKEGYTF
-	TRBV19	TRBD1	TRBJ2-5	CASSATGFETQYF
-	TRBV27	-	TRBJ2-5	CASSPLDRETQYF
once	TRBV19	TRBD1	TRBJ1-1	CATTKTGGTEAFF
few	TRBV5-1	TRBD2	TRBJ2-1	CASSPLAGGIPNEQFF
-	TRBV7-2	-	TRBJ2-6	CASSLVGAGPSGANVLTF
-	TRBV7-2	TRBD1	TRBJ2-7	CASSLGGTGTYEQYF
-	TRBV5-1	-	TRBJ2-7	CASSPEERGFYEQYF
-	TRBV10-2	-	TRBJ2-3	CASRPPGSRADTQYF
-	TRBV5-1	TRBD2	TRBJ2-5	CASSTLTSGRETQYF
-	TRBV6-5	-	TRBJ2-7	CASRPGTRIYEQYF
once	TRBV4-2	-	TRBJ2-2	CASSQDNTGELFF
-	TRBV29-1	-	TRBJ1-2	CSVVADGYTF
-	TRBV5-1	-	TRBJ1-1	CASSLAGGGTEAFF
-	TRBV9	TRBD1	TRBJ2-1	CASSVGGQANEQFF
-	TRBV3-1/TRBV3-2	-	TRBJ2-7	CASSQDGYRGEQYF
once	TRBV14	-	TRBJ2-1	CASSQGWGTPKNNEQFF
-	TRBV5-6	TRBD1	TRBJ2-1	CASSPLLGDRASDNEQFF
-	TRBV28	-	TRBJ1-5	CASSLRPGQPQHF
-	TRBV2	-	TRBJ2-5	CASSESQTQYF
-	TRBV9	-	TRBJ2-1	CASSVKVRADEQFF
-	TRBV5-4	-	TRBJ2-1	CASSLAREEQFF
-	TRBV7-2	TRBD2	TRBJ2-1	CASSLRTSGTYNEQFF
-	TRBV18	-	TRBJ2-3	CASSPPSGVGDTQYF
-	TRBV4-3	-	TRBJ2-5	CASSQDLLGETQYF
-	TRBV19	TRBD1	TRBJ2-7	CASSQDRGYEQYF
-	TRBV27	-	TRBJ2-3	CASSLNGGNTDTQYF
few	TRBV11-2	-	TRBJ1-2	CASSFRGRGYTF
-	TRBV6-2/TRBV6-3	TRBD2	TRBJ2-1	CASSYLREAGDEQFF